This T cell receptor (beta chain) came from a study of beta chain features in type 1 diabetes. Expressed TCRB transcripts were sequenced because the entire RNA isolate underwent reverse transcription. Sequenced by immunoSEQ multiplex PCR; TCRdb stores in-frame clones only, minus some. The table has around 710,000 clones, 9.5% to 15% seen once; the top ten hold more than 0.1%. Overall study findings and caveats: Across all four CD4+ subsets, people with type 1 diabetes showed modestly shorter TCRB CDR3s.

CDR3 length: 16 residues. Per the germline V gene, CDR1 is LGHNA and CDR2 is YSLEER. Trimming removed 3 bases from V and 6 bases from J, with 20 bases in between. Purity (above 95%) was reached by all sorted populations. Concerning this clone itself: Antigen unknown.

The TCR comes from a man in his thirties or forties with type 1 diabetes. Specimen: naive CD4+ T cells from blood. The genes are TRBV4-3 and TRBJ1-2; no reliable D call. Here the CDR3 DNA reads TGCGCCAGCAGCCAGATGGTTACTGTCGGAGGGAATGGCTACACCTTC. Translated, it gives CASSQMVTVGGNGYTF.